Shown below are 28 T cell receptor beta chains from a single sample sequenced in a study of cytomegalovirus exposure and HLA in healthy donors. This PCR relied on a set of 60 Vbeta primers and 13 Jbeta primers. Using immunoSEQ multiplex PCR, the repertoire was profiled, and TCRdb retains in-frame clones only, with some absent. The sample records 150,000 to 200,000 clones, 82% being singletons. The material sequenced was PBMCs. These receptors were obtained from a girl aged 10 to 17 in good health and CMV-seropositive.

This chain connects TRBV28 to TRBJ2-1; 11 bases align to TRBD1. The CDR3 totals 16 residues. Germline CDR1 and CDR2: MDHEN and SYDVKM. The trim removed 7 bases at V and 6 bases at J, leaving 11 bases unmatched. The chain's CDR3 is CASILLRDRGVNEQFF. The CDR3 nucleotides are TGTGCCAGCATTCTCCTCCGGGACAGGGGGGTCAATGAGCAGTTCTTC.

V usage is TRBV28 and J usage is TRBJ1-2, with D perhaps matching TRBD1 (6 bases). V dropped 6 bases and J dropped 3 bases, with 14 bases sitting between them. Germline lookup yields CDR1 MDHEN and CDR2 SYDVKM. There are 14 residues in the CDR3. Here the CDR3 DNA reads TGTGCCAGCAGACTCCAGGGGTACCACTATGGCTACACCTTC. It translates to CASRLQGYHYGYTF.

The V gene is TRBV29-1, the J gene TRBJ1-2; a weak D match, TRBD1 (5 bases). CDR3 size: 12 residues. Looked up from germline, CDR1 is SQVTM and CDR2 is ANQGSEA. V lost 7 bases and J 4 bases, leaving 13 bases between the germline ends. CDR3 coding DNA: TGCAGCGCGACAGCCGCTACCTATGGCTACACCTTC. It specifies CSATAATYGYTF.

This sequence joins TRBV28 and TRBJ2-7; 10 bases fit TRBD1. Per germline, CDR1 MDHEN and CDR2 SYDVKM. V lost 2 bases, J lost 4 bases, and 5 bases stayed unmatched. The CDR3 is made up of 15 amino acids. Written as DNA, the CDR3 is TGTGCCAGCAGTTTACCCGACAGGGGGCGGTACGAGCAGTACTTC. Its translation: CASSLPDRGRYEQYF.

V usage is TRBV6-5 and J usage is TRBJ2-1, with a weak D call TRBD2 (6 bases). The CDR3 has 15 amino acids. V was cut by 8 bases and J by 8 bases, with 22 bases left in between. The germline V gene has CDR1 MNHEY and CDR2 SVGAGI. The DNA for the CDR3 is TGTGCCAGCCGTGCTTCTGGGGGGTTAGGCGATGAGCAGTTCTTC. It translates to CASRASGGLGDEQFF.

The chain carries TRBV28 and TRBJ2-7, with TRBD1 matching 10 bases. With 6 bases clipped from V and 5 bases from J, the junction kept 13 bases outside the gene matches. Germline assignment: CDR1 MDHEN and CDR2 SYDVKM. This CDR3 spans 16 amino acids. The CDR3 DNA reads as TGTGCCAGCAGCACCTCCGGGACAGGGGATTACCACGAGCAGTACTTC. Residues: CASSTSGTGDYHEQYF.

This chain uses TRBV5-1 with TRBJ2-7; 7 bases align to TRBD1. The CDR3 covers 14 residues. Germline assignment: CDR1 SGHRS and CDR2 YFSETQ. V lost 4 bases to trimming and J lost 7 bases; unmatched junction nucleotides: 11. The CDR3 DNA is TGCGCCAGCAGCATCCGGGACAGCGATTGGGAGCAGTACTTC. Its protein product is CASSIRDSDWEQYF.

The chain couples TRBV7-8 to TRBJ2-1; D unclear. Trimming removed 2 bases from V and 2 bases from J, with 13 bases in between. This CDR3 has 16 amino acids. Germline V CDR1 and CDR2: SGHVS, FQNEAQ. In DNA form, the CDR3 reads TGTGCCAGCAGCTTATCTAGTTGGTTAACCTACAATGAGCAGTTCTTC. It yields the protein CASSLSSWLTYNEQFF.

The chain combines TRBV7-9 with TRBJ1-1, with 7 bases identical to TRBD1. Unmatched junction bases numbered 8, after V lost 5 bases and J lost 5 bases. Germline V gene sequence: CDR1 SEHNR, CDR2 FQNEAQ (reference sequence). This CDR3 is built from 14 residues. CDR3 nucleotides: TGTGCCAGCAGCCCCCGACAGGGAAGTACTGAAGCTTTCTTT. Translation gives CASSPRQGSTEAFF.

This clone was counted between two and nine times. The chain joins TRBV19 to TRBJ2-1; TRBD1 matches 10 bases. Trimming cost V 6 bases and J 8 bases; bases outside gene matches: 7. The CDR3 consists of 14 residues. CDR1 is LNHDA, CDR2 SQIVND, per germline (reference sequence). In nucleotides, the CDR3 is TGTGCCAGTAGCTGGACAGGGGGTCACTATGAGCAGTTCTTC. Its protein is CASSWTGGHYEQFF.

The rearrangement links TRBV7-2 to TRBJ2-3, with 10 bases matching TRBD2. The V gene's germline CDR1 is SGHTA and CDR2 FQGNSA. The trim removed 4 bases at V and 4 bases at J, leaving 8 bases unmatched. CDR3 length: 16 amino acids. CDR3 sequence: CASSSRAGGLPDTQYF. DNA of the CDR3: TGTGCCAGCAGCTCAAGAGCGGGGGGGCTCCCAGATACGCAGTATTTT.

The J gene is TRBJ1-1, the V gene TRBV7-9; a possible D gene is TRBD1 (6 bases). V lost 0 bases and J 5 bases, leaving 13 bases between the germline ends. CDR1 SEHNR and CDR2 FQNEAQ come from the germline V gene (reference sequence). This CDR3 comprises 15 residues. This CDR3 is CASSLARGFRTEAFF. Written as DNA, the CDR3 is TGTGCCAGCAGCTTAGCGAGGGGGTTTAGAACTGAAGCTTTCTTT.

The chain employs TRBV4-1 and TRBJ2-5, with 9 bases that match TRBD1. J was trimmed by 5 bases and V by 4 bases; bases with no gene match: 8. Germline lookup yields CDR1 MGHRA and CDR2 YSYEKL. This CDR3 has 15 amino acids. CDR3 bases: TGCGCCAGCAGCCCCTTGGGACAGGGAAGCGAGACCCAGTACTTC. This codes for CASSPLGQGSETQYF.

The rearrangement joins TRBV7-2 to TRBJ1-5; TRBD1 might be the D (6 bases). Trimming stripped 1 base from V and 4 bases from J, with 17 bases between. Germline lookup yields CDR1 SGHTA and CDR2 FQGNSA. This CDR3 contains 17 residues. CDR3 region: CASSLGIDRIPNQPQHF. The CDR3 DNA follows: TGTGCCAGCAGCTTAGGGATCGACAGGATCCCTAATCAGCCCCAGCATTTT.

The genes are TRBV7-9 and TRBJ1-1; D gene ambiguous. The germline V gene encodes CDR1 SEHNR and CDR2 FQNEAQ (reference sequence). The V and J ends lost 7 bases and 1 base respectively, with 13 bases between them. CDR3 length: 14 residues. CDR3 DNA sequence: TGTGCCAGCATTCGGGGATCCTCGAACACTGAAGCTTTCTTT. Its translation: CASIRGSSNTEAFF.

The CDR3 DNA reads as TGTGCCAGCACTCTGTGGCGGGGGGGTGAAGAGCAGTTCTTC. This sequence encodes CASTLWRGGEEQFF. This rearrangement joins TRBV11-2 to TRBJ2-1; 9 positions agree with TRBD2. Per the germline V gene, CDR1 is SGHAT and CDR2 is FQNNGV. There are 14 residues in the CDR3. Trimming removed 7 bases from V and 10 bases from J; junction bases left unmatched: 11.

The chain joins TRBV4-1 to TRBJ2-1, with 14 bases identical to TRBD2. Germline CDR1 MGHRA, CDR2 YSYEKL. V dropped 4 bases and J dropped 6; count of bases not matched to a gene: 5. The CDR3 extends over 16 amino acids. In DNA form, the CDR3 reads TGCGCCAGCAGCCGACTAGCGGGAGGGTTAAGCAATGAGCAGTTCTTC. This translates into CASSRLAGGLSNEQFF.

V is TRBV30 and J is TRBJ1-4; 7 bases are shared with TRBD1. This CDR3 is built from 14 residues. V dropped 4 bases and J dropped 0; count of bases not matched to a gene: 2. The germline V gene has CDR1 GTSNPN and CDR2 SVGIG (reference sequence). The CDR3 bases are TGTGCCTGGATGGGGACAGCAACTAATGAAAAACTGTTTTTT. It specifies CAWMGTATNEKLFF.

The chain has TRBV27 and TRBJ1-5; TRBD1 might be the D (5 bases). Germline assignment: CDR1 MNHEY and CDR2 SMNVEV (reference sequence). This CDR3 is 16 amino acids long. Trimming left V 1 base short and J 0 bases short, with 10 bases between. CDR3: CASSLYGGYSNQPQHF. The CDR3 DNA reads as TGTGCCAGCAGTTTATACGGGGGATATAGCAATCAGCCCCAGCATTTT.

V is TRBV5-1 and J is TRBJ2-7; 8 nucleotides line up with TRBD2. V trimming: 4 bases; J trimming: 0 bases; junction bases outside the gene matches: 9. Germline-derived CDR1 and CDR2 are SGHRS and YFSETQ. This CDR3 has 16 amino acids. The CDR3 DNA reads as TGCGCCAGCAGCCCCCGGGCGGGAGGAGGCTCCTACGAGCAGTACTTC. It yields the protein CASSPRAGGGSYEQYF.

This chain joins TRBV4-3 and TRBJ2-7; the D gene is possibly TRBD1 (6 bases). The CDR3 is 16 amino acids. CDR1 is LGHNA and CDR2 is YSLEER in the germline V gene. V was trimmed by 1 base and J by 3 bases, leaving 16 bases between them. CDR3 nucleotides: TGCGCCAGCAGCCAAGGGGTAACAGGGCCTTTCTACGAGCAGTACTTC. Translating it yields CASSQGVTGPFYEQYF.

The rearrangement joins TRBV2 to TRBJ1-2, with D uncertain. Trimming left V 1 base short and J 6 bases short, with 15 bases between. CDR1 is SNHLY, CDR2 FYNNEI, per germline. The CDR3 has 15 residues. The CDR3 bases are TGTGCCAGCAGTGAAGTCGGGGTAGGGTGGAATGGCTACACCTTC. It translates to CASSEVGVGWNGYTF.

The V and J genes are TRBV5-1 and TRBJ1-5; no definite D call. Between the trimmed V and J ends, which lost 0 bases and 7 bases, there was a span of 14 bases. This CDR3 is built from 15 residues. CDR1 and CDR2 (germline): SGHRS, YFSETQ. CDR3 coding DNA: TGCGCCAGCAGCTTGGCCGGGGAAGAGCGACAGCCCCAGCATTTT. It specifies CASSLAGEERQPQHF.

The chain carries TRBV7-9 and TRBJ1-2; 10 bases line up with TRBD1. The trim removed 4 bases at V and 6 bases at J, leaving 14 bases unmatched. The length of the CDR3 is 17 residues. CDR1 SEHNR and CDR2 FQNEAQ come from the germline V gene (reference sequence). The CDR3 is CASSSGQGKSKVHGYTF. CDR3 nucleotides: TGTGCCAGCAGCTCGGGACAGGGGAAGTCAAAGGTCCATGGCTACACCTTC.

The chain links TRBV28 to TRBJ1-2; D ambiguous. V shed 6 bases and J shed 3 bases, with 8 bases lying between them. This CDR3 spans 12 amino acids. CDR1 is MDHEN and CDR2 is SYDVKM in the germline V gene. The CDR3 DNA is TGTGCCAGCAGATCCGGGGACTATGGCTACACCTTC. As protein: CASRSGDYGYTF.

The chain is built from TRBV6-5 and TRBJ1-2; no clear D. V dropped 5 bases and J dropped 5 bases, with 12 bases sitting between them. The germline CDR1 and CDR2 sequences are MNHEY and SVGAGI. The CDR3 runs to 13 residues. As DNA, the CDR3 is TGTGCCAGCAGTCGAGGAGAACTATATGGCTACACCTTC. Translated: CASSRGELYGYTF.

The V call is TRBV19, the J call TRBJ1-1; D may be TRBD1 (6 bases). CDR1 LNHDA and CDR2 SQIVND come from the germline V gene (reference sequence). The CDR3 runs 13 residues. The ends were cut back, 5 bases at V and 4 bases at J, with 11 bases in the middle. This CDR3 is CASSLGQLTEAFF. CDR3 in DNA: TGTGCCAGTAGTCTAGGACAGCTCACTGAAGCTTTCTTT.

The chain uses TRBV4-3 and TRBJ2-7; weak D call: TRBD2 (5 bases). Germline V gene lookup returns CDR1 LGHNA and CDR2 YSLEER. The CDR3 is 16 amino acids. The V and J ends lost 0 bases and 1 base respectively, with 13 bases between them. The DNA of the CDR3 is TGCGCCAGCAGCCAAGAAGAGGGCGCGAATTCCTACGAGCAGTACTTC. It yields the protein CASSQEEGANSYEQYF.